These 27 T cell receptor beta chains share one sample of origin, sequenced in a study of T-cell reconstitution after alpha-beta-depleted transplantation in children listed by TCRdb under 2016. Library generation was performed with PCR. Sequencer: Illumina HiSeq 2500. To normalize quantification of the TCRbeta repertoire, the TCR libraries were built with molecular barcoding that relied on unique molecular identifiers. TCRdb reprocessed the public reads (quality trimming at Q25 with fastp, clone calling with MiXCR) and kept in-frame beta chains. Every entry covers one CDR3 protein and lists the most common genes and DNA from its rows. A total of roughly 100,000 distinct CDR3 sequences appear in this sample, over 6% of them only once. The top ten constitute about a sixth of the sample. Sample treatment or condition, as interpreted from the label and publication: allogeneic hematopoietic cell transplantation with graft depleted of TCRalphabeta T cells and CD19 B cells.

Sequences were derived from PBMCs, sampled before TCRalphabeta/CD19-depleted stem cell transplant. The source is a boy between 2 and 10 years old with acute lymphoblastic leukemia, due to receive a stem cell transplant.

This clonotype was seen more than once but under ten times. This chain connects TRBV7-2 to TRBJ1-2, with 8 bases lining up with TRBD1. The CDR3 contains 14 residues. The V gene end was trimmed by 3 bases and the J gene end by 8 bases; junction bases not matched to a gene: 8. CDR1 SGHTA and CDR2 FQGNSA come from the germline V gene. CDR3 bases: TGTGCCAGCAGCTTGACAGGACAGGGTGCAGGCTACACCTTC. Protein sequence: CASSLTGQGAGYTF. Full variable domain (outside the CDR3, taken from reference TRBV7-2 and TRBJ1-2): GAGVSQSPSNKVTEKGKDVELRCDPISGHTALYWYRQSLGQGLEFLIYFQGNSAPDKSGLPSDRFSAERTGGSVSTLTIQRTQQEDSAVYLCASSLTGQGAGYTFGSGTRLTVV.

This clonotype was picked up many times. DNA of the CDR3: TGTGCCACCAGCTCCCGTCATGAGCAGTTCTTC. It translates to CATSSRHEQFF. This sequence joins TRBV15 and TRBJ2-1; D not resolved. Trimming cost V 5 bases and J 8 bases, with 7 bases left between them. Germline CDR1 is LNHNV and CDR2 is YYDKDF (reference sequence). The CDR3 length is 11 residues.

The genes are TRBV5-6 and TRBJ2-3; D remains ambiguous. Germline V gene lookup returns CDR1 SGHDT and CDR2 YYEEEE. V was shortened by 0 bases and J by 4 bases, with 15 bases between the two germline ends. The length of the CDR3 is 16 residues. DNA for the CDR3: TGTGCCAGCAGCTTGGTGGCCCTCCGGGCCCCAGATACGCAGTATTTT. Protein sequence: CASSLVALRAPDTQYF.

This clonotype was detected only a few times. This may arise from a read error, as a much more abundant clone is one base away. V usage is TRBV6-2 or TRBV6-3 and J usage is TRBJ2-7, with D tentatively TRBD2 (6 bases). Per germline, CDR1 MNHEY and CDR2 SVGEGT. Trimming cost V 7 bases and J 3 bases, with 16 bases left between them. The CDR3 loop spans 14 amino acids. The CDR3 reads CASNPGGEGYEQYF. CDR3 coding DNA: TGTGCCAGCAATCCAGGAGGGGAAGGCTACGAGCAGTACTTC.

This clonotype was seen repeatedly, ten times or more. This sequence joins TRBV20-1 and TRBJ2-1; 12 nucleotides align to TRBD2. Looked up from germline, CDR1 is DFQATT and CDR2 is SNEGSKA (reference sequence). V gave up 6 bases and J gave up 10 bases; unmatched junction bases: 16. The CDR3 covers 16 residues. The CDR3 spells CSAKPKLAGGLTEQFF. In nucleotides, the CDR3 is TGCAGTGCCAAACCCAAACTAGCGGGGGGCCTTACGGAGCAGTTCTTC.

At least ten counts were recorded for this clonotype. V is TRBV7-9 and J is TRBJ1-2; TRBD1 matches 8 bases. CDR3 length: 13 residues. Germline loops: CDR1 SEHNR, CDR2 FQNEAQ (reference sequence). After removal of 5 bases from V and 7 bases from J, the junction contained 6 bases not matched to a gene. The CDR3: CASSPTGTGGYTF. The CDR3 DNA sequence: TGTGCCAGCAGCCCTACCGGGACAGGTGGCTACACCTTC.

This clonotype was observed a handful of times. The CDR3 DNA reads as TGCGCCAGCAGCTCTTGGCAGGGGTTTAATTCACCCCTCCACTTT. This gives the protein CASSSWQGFNSPLHF. This chain uses TRBV5-1 with TRBJ1-6, with a weak D call TRBD1 (6 bases). The germline CDR1 and CDR2 sequences are SGHRS and YFSETQ. Trimming stripped 3 bases from V and 6 bases from J, with 13 bases between. CDR3 size: 15 residues.

This clonotype appeared many times. The rearrangement joins TRBV11-2 to TRBJ2-2, with a weak D call TRBD2 (6 bases). This CDR3 region has 13 residues. V lost 5 bases and J 8 bases, leaving 12 bases between the germline ends. Germline CDR1 reads SGHAT; CDR2 reads FQNNGV. CDR3 in amino acids: CASSPRREGELFF. The CDR3 DNA reads TGTGCCAGCAGCCCACGGAGGGAAGGGGAGCTGTTTTTT.

The CDR3, as DNA: TGTGCCAGCGAACCTCAAATCAGGGGGCGACTCACTGGAAACACCATATATTTT. As protein: CASEPQIRGRLTGNTIYF. The rearrangement links TRBV5-5 to TRBJ1-3, with TRBD1 matching 8 bases. With 7 bases clipped from V and 2 bases from J, the junction kept 17 bases outside the gene matches. The germline CDR1 and CDR2 sequences are SGHKS and YYEKEE (reference sequence). The CDR3 spans 18 residues.

The V and J genes are TRBV7-6 and TRBJ1-2, with D possibly TRBD1 on 6 matching bases. The germline gives CDR1 SGHVS, CDR2 FNYEAQ. Trimming took 5 bases from V and 6 from J, leaving 19 bases between them. This CDR3 contains 15 residues. CDR3 in DNA: TGTGCCAGCAGCCCCGGGGGCGGGGGCGGCCATGGCTACACCTTC. Translating it yields CASSPGGGGGHGYTF. Full variable domain (outside the CDR3, taken from reference TRBV7-6 and TRBJ1-2): GAGVSQSPRYKVTKRGQDVALRCDPISGHVSLYWYRQALGQGPEFLTYFNYEAQQDKSGLPNDRFSAERPEGSISTLTIQRTEQRDSAMYRCASSPGGGGGHGYTFGSGTRLTVV.

This clonotype was seen repeatedly, ten times or more. The J gene is TRBJ2-1, the V gene TRBV5-1, with 7 bases that match TRBD1. The V segment lost 0 bases and the J segment 9 bases; nucleotides outside the gene matches: 15. Germline V gene lookup returns CDR1 SGHRS and CDR2 YFSETQ. The CDR3 loop spans 17 amino acids. CDR3 DNA: TGCGCCAGCAGCTTGGATGGGCCGGGACAGAGGGGTTTTGAGCAGTTCTTC. This encodes CASSLDGPGQRGFEQFF.

This clonotype was recorded many times. The rearrangement links TRBV20-1 to TRBJ2-7; TRBD1 or TRBD2 may be the D gene (5 bases each). The V gene's germline CDR1 is DFQATT and CDR2 SNEGSKA (reference sequence). Trimming shortened V by 5 bases and J by 2 bases, and 16 bases separated the two germline ends. The CDR3 has 14 residues. The DNA for the CDR3 is TGCAGTGCTGGTCCCGGGACCGCGACCTACGAGCAGTACTTC. Translation gives CSAGPGTATYEQYF.

CDR3 in DNA: TGTGCCAGCAGCTTAGACTGGACAGGGGGAGAGACCCAGTACTTC. Translating gives CASSLDWTGGETQYF. J is TRBJ2-5 and V is TRBV7-6, with 10 bases lining up with TRBD1. Germline V gives CDR1 SGHVS, CDR2 FNYEAQ. The CDR3 has 15 amino acids. Trimming at V came to 1 base and at J to 4 bases, leaving 3 bases not matched to a gene.

A remark on this clonotype: It may be a read error: a sequence one base away is much more abundant. Lacking the conserved final phenylalanine or tryptophan, this CDR3 likely reflects a read error. V and J are TRBV5-4 and TRBJ1-2; the D gene is possibly TRBD1 (6 bases). Germline values: CDR1 SGHNT, CDR2 YYREEE (reference sequence). CDR3 length: 13 residues. V lost 1 base, J lost 7 bases, and 11 bases lay in between. The CDR3 DNA follows: TGTGCCAGCAGCTTGTCAGGGGCGGGTGGCTACACCTAC. Translated, it gives CASSLSGAGGYTY.

The rearrangement links TRBV20-1 to TRBJ1-2; D uncertain. The germline V and J ends were trimmed by 5 bases and 3 bases, with 13 bases remaining between them. CDR3 length: 13 residues. The germline V gene encodes CDR1 DFQATT and CDR2 SNEGSKA (reference sequence). CDR3: CSAAPGRDYGYTF. CDR3 DNA: TGCAGTGCTGCTCCGGGGAGGGACTATGGCTACACCTTC.

The gene calls are TRBV12-5 and TRBJ1-4; 10 bases align to TRBD1. The CDR3 length is 17 residues. Unmatched junction bases numbered 14, after V lost 6 bases and J lost 7 bases. The germline V gene encodes CDR1 LGHNT and CDR2 FRNRAP. For the CDR3, the DNA is TGTGCTAGTGGGCCCGGGACAGGGGCCGTTTTTGGTGAAAAACTGTTTTTT. Its protein is CASGPGTGAVFGEKLFF. The full variable domain, in which reference TRBV12-5 and TRBJ1-4 provide the parts outside the CDR3, is DARVTQTPRHKVTEMGQEVTMRCQPILGHNTVFWYRQTMMQGLELLAYFRNRAPLDDSGMPKDRFSAEMPDATLATLKIQPSEPRDSAVYFCASGPGTGAVFGEKLFFGSGTQLSVL.

The chain carries TRBV12-3 or TRBV12-4 and TRBJ2-1; D not resolved. V lost 5 bases and J lost 4, with 18 bases in between. CDR3 length equals 16 residues. DNA of the CDR3: TGTGCCAGCAGTCGAAGGACCCGGCCCCCTTACAATGAGCAGTTCTTC. This encodes CASSRRTRPPYNEQFF.

This sequence joins TRBV19 and TRBJ1-2; no definite D call. Trimming removed 7 bases at V and 6 bases at J, with 12 bases between. CDR3 length equals 12 residues. Germline values: CDR1 LNHDA, CDR2 SQIVND (reference sequence). The CDR3 coding sequence is TGTGCCAGTACCGGGTCCAGGAATGGCTACACCTTC. Amino acids: CASTGSRNGYTF.

The V gene is TRBV6-2 or TRBV6-3, the J gene TRBJ2-7; the D gene is possibly TRBD1 (5 bases). The CDR3 has 13 residues. The V end lost 4 bases, the J end lost 2 bases, and 9 bases lay between the germline ends. CDR1 is MNHEY and CDR2 is SVGEGT in the germline V gene. The CDR3 coding sequence is TGTGCCAGCAGTTCGACAGAAACCTACGAGCAGTACTTC. As protein: CASSSTETYEQYF.

This clonotype has a handful of counts. The J gene is TRBJ1-1, the V gene TRBV5-1, with D possibly matching TRBD1 (5 bases). There are 15 residues in the CDR3. CDR1 is SGHRS and CDR2 is YFSETQ in the germline V gene. V was trimmed by 4 bases and J by 3 bases, leaving 16 bases between them. The CDR3 spells CASSQDTGGYTEAFF. The CDR3 DNA follows: TGCGCCAGCAGCCAGGACACAGGAGGATACACTGAAGCTTTCTTT.

The V gene is TRBV6-1, the J gene TRBJ2-4, with D perhaps matching TRBD1 (6 bases). This CDR3 has 14 amino acids. Trimming took off 3 bases at V and 7 bases at J, with 13 bases between the two ends. The germline CDR1 and CDR2 sequences are MNHNS and SASEGT. The DNA of the CDR3 is TGTGCCAGCAGTGACTTGGGTCAGGGGAACATTCAGTACTTC. Protein sequence: CASSDLGQGNIQYF.

This clonotype was seen ten or more times. The gene calls are TRBV4-1 and TRBJ2-7; weak D call: TRBD1 (6 bases). V was cut by 3 bases and J by 2 bases, with 11 bases left in between. CDR3 length: 14 amino acids. CDR1 and CDR2 from the germline V gene are MGHRA and YSYEKL. CDR3 in DNA: TGCGCCAGCAGCCAGGCCAGGGGAACCTACGAGCAGTACTTC. This translates into CASSQARGTYEQYF.

This clonotype showed up many times. The J gene is TRBJ2-2, the V gene TRBV7-2, with 7 bases matching TRBD2. Unmatched junction bases numbered 8, after V lost 5 bases and J lost 5 bases. The CDR3 length is 15 residues. CDR1 is SGHTA and CDR2 is FQGNSA in the germline V gene. CDR3 in DNA: TGTGCCAGCAGCCCCCGACTAGCCGGAACCGGGGAGCTGTTTTTT. This codes for CASSPRLAGTGELFF.

In its sample, this clonotype was seen many times. The V gene is TRBV24-1, the J gene TRBJ2-3; D uncertain. Germline V gene sequence: CDR1 KGHDR, CDR2 SFDVKD. The V gene lost 4 bases and the J gene lost 0 bases, with 10 bases spanning the gap. CDR3 length equals 15 residues. The CDR3 is CATSDRVSSTDTQYF. Written as DNA, the CDR3 is TGTGCCACCAGTGACCGGGTCTCTAGCACAGATACGCAGTATTTT.

This clonotype was seen a handful of times. This may stem from a read error, because a much larger clone lies one nucleotide away. This sequence joins TRBV7-8 and TRBJ2-7; no reliable D call. Germline assignment: CDR1 SGHVS and CDR2 FQNEAQ. This CDR3 contains 11 residues. CDR3 region: CSSSLGIEQYF. For the CDR3, the DNA is TGTTCCAGCAGCTTGGGCATAGAGCAGTACTTC. Filled out from reference TRBV7-8 and TRBJ2-7, the complete variable domain reads GAGVSQSPRYKVAKRGQDVALRCDPISGHVSLFWYQQALGQGPEFLTYFQNEAQLDKSGLPSDRFFAERPEGSVSTLKIQRTQQEDSAVYLCSSSLGIEQYFGPGTRLTVT.

This clonotype was picked up a small number of times. The CDR3: CASSQVGGPSQETQYF. Here the CDR3 DNA reads TGTGCCAGCAGCCAGGTCGGGGGGCCCTCCCAAGAGACCCAGTACTTC. V usage is TRBV14 and J usage is TRBJ2-5; the D gene is possibly TRBD2 (7 bases). V was trimmed by 3 bases and J by 1 base, leaving 15 bases between them. Germline V gives CDR1 SGHDN, CDR2 FVKESK. The CDR3 is made up of 16 amino acids.

This clonotype was recorded many times. The CDR3, as DNA: TGCAGCATCCAGGACAGGGGGAACCTCGCGAACACTGAAGCTTTCTTT. Its protein is CSIQDRGNLANTEAFF. V gene TRBV29-1 combines with J gene TRBJ1-1; TRBD1 matches at 10 bases. V dropped 8 bases and J dropped 1; count of bases not matched to a gene: 13. In germline, CDR1 is SQVTM, CDR2 ANQGSEA. The CDR3 covers 16 residues.